These T cell receptor beta chains were read from a single sample in a study of patients and donors after allogeneic stem cell transplantation. MiXCR was run by TCRdb on the RT-PCR reads, yielding one entry per CDR3 protein. The sample holds about a million distinct CDR3 sequences, about a sixth seen once. Sequenced material: blood, either unsorted or a sorted T cell fraction (not recorded which). The receptors come from a human donor who was either an allogeneic HSCT recipient or a stem cell or donor lymphocyte infusion donor (not recorded which). It is not recorded whose cells these are; they may come from a transplant donor. The CDR3 runs from the conserved cysteine through the conserved F or W. The D gene is left open where the match is weak. Expanded clones are given a class, and other clones once, few, many or no size at all.

j_call d_call clone_size v_call cdr3_aa cdr3_nt
TRBJ2-7 TRBD1 few TRBV11-2 CASSSTGAPHPYEQYF TGTGCCAGCAGCTCTACAGGGGCCCCTCATCCCTACGAGCAGTACTTC
TRBJ2-7 TRBD2 few TRBV7-6 CASSLARAGDYEQYF TGTGCCAGCAGCTTAGCGAGGGCGGGGGACTACGAGCAGTACTTC
TRBJ2-3 TRBD1 few TRBV6-5 CASSYLPTGDSTDTQYF TGTGCCAGCAGTTACCTTCCAACAGGGGATAGCACAGATACGCAGTATTTT
TRBJ1-1 - - TRBV10-3 CAISPDSKNTEAFF TGTGCCATCAGCCCAGACAGCAAGAACACTGAAGCTTTCTTT
TRBJ2-7 - - TRBV5-1 CASSGGAGKWTYEQYF TGCGCCAGCAGCGGGGGGGCAGGGAAGTGGACCTACGAGCAGTACTTC
TRBJ2-7 TRBD1 - TRBV5-1 CASSWGQAARTGVQYF TGCGCCAGCAGCTGGGGACAGGCGGCCCGCACCGGCGTGCAGTACTTC
TRBJ2-7 TRBD1 many TRBV12-3/TRBV12-4 CASSSWDRTYEQYF TGTGCCAGCAGTTCCTGGGACAGGACCTACGAGCAGTACTTC
TRBJ2-7 - few TRBV21-1 CASSKGTRPYEQYF TGTGCCAGCAGCAAAGGGACCAGGCCATACGAGCAGTACTTC
TRBJ2-3 - many TRBV12-3/TRBV12-4 CASWALPTDTQYF TGTGCCAGCTGGGCACTCCCGACAGATACGCAGTATTTT
TRBJ2-1 - few TRBV11-1 CASSLLPVRGSYNEQFF TGTGCCAGCAGCTTATTACCTGTCCGGGGGAGCTACAATGAGCAGTTCTTC
TRBJ2-2 - few TRBV24-1 CATSDLTLGTGELFF TGTGCCACCAGTGATTTAACCCTTGGGACCGGGGAGCTGTTTTTT
TRBJ2-5 - few TRBV2 CASSNRAATQYF TGTGCCAGCAGTAACAGGGCTGCGACCCAGTACTTC
TRBJ1-1 - - TRBV20-1 CSLKKPGQMNTEAFF TGCAGCCTTAAAAAACCCGGACAGATGAACACTGAAGCTTTCTTT
TRBJ2-5 - once TRBV5-1 CASSSTGLRRETQYF TGCGCCAGCAGCTCGACGGGCCTTAGGCGGGAGACCCAGTACTTC
TRBJ1-5 - few TRBV3-1 CASSQGGGYSNQPQHF TGTGCCAGCAGCCAAGGGGGCGGGTATAGCAATCAGCCCCAGCATTTT
TRBJ2-1 TRBD1 - TRBV12-3/TRBV12-4 CASRKVRDRAIYNEQFF TGTGCCAGCAGAAAGGTCCGGGACAGAGCAATTTACAATGAGCAGTTCTTC
TRBJ1-1 TRBD1 - TRBV5-1 CASSTLGQGETEAFF TGCGCCAGCAGCACTCTGGGACAGGGAGAGACTGAAGCTTTCTTT
TRBJ1-3 - - TRBV7-2 CASSLVGVSGNTIYF TGTGCCAGCAGCTTAGTTGGGGTCTCTGGAAACACCATATATTTT
TRBJ1-1 - few TRBV30 CAWGRGTEAFF TGTGCCTGGGGAAGGGGCACTGAAGCTTTCTTT
TRBJ2-3 TRBD2 - TRBV20-1 CSAVSGGGPTDTQYF TGCAGTGCGGTTAGCGGGGGGGGACCCACAGATACGCAGTATTTT
TRBJ1-2 - - TRBV24-1 CATSHRSGYTF TGTGCCACCAGTCACAGGTCTGGCTACACCTTC
TRBJ2-5 TRBD1 - TRBV5-1 CATSTGGLEKTQYF TGCGCCACCTCGACAGGGGGCTTGGAAAAGACCCAGTACTTC
TRBJ1-5 TRBD1 - TRBV20-1 CSARTGNLPQHF TGCAGTGCTAGGACAGGGAATTTGCCCCAGCATTTT